These 16 T cell receptor beta chains originate from one sample sequenced in a study of T cell responses to AZD1222 COVID-19 vaccine. Sequenced by immunoSEQ multiplex PCR; TCRdb stores in-frame clones only, minus some. The sample has approximately 150,000 clones, approximately 90% seen once. This material consisted of peripheral blood, taken 28 days after the second AZD1222 dose. All receptors come from an adult who received the AZD1222 COVID-19 vaccine.

This chain connects TRBV19 to TRBJ1-5; D gene uncertain. Trimming shortened V by 7 bases and J by 4 bases, and 8 bases separated the two germline ends. Germline V gene lookup returns CDR1 LNHDA and CDR2 SQIVND (reference sequence). The CDR3 runs 12 residues. The CDR3 reads CASNFLNQPQHF. CDR3 nucleotide sequence: TGTGCCAGTAATTTCCTAAATCAGCCCCAGCATTTT.

CDR3 DNA: TGTGCCAGTAGTCCCAAGGGGGGGGTTAATAGCAATCAGCCCCAGCATTTT. Protein sequence: CASSPKGGVNSNQPQHF. This chain links TRBV19 with TRBJ1-5; the D gene is possibly TRBD1 (6 bases). This CDR3 contains 17 residues. V was cut by 5 bases and J by 0 bases, with 17 bases left in between. The germline CDR1 and CDR2 sequences are LNHDA and SQIVND (reference sequence).

The chain carries TRBV7-9 and TRBJ1-4; unclear D gene. The CDR3 has 14 amino acids. Trimming left V 4 bases short and J 8 bases short, with 14 bases between. Germline loops: CDR1 SEHNR, CDR2 FQNEAQ (reference sequence). CDR3 sequence: CASSSGGSGEKLFF. In DNA, the CDR3 is TGTGCCAGCAGCTCTGGAGGGAGTGGGGAAAAACTGTTTTTT.

This chain uses TRBV13 with TRBJ1-1; TRBD1 is a possible D gene (5 bases). The V gene's germline CDR1 is PRHDT and CDR2 FYEKMQ (reference sequence). V was pared by 0 bases and J by 3 bases, with 8 bases between. The CDR3 runs 14 residues. In DNA, the CDR3 is TGTGCCAGCAGCTTAGGGCAGGGACACACTGAAGCTTTCTTT. Translating gives CASSLGQGHTEAFF.

The chain has TRBV2 and TRBJ2-3, with D hard to call. Trimming took 3 bases from V and 3 from J, leaving 10 bases between them. In germline, CDR1 is SNHLY, CDR2 FYNNEI. The CDR3 runs 14 residues. This CDR3 is CASSDLAKTDTQYF. CDR3 DNA: TGTGCCAGCAGTGACTTGGCAAAAACAGATACGCAGTATTTT.

The chain employs TRBV11-2 and TRBJ2-3; the match to TRBD1 covers 7 bases. Trimming cost V 5 bases and J 4 bases; bases outside gene matches: 6. The germline V gene encodes CDR1 SGHAT and CDR2 FQNNGV. The CDR3 is 14 amino acids. The CDR3 region is CASSRIGTADTQYF. Here the CDR3 DNA reads TGTGCCAGCAGCCGAATTGGGACAGCAGATACGCAGTATTTT.

The chain combines TRBV5-6 with TRBJ2-3, with 7 bases fitting TRBD2. Germline values: CDR1 SGHDT, CDR2 YYEEEE. This CDR3 region has 16 residues. The junction had 12 bases not matched to a gene; V was cut back by 4 bases and J by 4 bases. CDR3 residues: CASSALTRTSADTQYF. DNA of the CDR3: TGTGCCAGCAGCGCCCTCACCAGAACTAGCGCAGATACGCAGTATTTT.

This clone was observed a few times. This chain links TRBV29-1 with TRBJ2-2; 10 nucleotides align to TRBD2. Germline V gives CDR1 SQVTM, CDR2 ANQGSEA. V was pared by 5 bases and J by 0 bases, with 6 bases of the junction left unmatched. The CDR3 consists of 16 residues. CDR3 protein: CSVRTSGATNTGELFF. The DNA for the CDR3 is TGCAGCGTTCGGACTAGCGGAGCCACGAACACCGGGGAGCTGTTTTTT.

The chain is built from TRBV2 and TRBJ1-5; 9 nucleotides agree with TRBD1. This CDR3 is 15 amino acids long. Germline lookup yields CDR1 SNHLY and CDR2 FYNNEI. Trimming cost V 6 bases and J 0 bases; bases outside gene matches: 3. CDR3 amino acids: CASRGQGNSNQPQHF. CDR3 DNA sequence: TGTGCCAGCAGGGGACAGGGTAATAGCAATCAGCCCCAGCATTTT.

This chain links TRBV7-9 with TRBJ2-2; 12 positions agree with TRBD1. In germline, CDR1 is SEHNR, CDR2 FQNEAQ (reference sequence). The CDR3 runs 16 residues. J lost 6 bases, V lost 4 bases, and 6 bases had no gene match. CDR3: CASSSYGTGGPGELFF. CDR3 nucleotides: TGTGCCAGCAGCTCATACGGGACAGGGGGCCCCGGGGAGCTGTTTTTT.

This clone turned up a few times. As DNA, the CDR3 is TGTGCCAGCAGCCAAGGGGGGGCCGGGCAGCCCCAGCATTTT. Encoded protein: CASSQGGAGQPQHF. V is TRBV3-1 (or the pseudogene TRBV3-2) and J is TRBJ1-5; D may be TRBD1 (6 bases). Germline lookup yields CDR1 LGHDT and CDR2 YNNKEL (reference sequence). The CDR3 covers 14 residues. V shed 1 base and J shed 7 bases, with 11 bases lying between them.

The genes are TRBV9 and TRBJ1-2; no firm D call. Trimming took off 4 bases at V and 3 bases at J, with 13 bases between the two ends. Germline V gene lookup returns CDR1 SGDLS and CDR2 YYNGEE. The CDR3 runs to 14 residues. The CDR3 protein is CASSPADGYYGYTF. For the CDR3, the DNA is TGTGCCAGCAGCCCGGCGGACGGGTACTATGGCTACACCTTC.

V is TRBV4-1 and J is TRBJ2-7; perhaps TRBD1 as D (7 bases). The V and J ends lost 8 bases and 2 bases respectively, with 16 bases between them. The CDR3 spans 14 residues. The germline CDR1 and CDR2 sequences are MGHRA and YSYEKL. The CDR3 nucleotides read TGCGCCAGCTCCCGGGGGACAGCCGCCTACGAGCAGTACTTC. Its translation: CASSRGTAAYEQYF.

In this sample, this clone turned up once. The chain couples TRBV14 to TRBJ2-3; tentatively, D is TRBD1 or TRBD2 (5 bases each). Germline CDR1 SGHDN, CDR2 FVKESK. This CDR3 spans 16 amino acids. V lost 2 bases, J lost 1 base, and 13 bases lay in between. CDR3 region: CASSQYRDARTDTQYF. The CDR3 DNA reads TGTGCCAGCAGCCAATACCGGGACGCCCGCACAGATACGCAGTATTTT.

Only one count was recorded for this clone. V gene TRBV10-3 combines with J gene TRBJ1-4; weak D call: TRBD1 (6 bases). Germline V gives CDR1 ENHRY, CDR2 SYGVKD. Trimming left V 2 bases short and J 5 bases short, with 15 bases between. The CDR3 has 16 residues. CDR3 DNA: TGTGCCATCAGTGAGGGATTCAGGGGCGAGAATGAAAAACTGTTTTTT. Its translation: CAISEGFRGENEKLFF.

The chain couples TRBV6-2 or TRBV6-3 to TRBJ2-7, with a weak D call TRBD2 (7 bases). Germline CDR1 MNHEY, CDR2 SVGEGT. The CDR3 runs 16 residues. Trimming removed 2 bases at V and 3 bases at J, with 17 bases between. This chain's CDR3 is CASSYSLRGPRYEQYF. The DNA of the CDR3 is TGTGCCAGCAGTTACAGTTTGCGGGGGCCCCGCTACGAGCAGTACTTC.